The sequence of this T cell receptor (beta chain) was determined in a study of OX40 agonist ivuxolimab in advanced cancers. Clones were read by immunoSEQ multiplex PCR, and TCRdb kept only the in-frame ones, dropping some. The repertoire holds 25,000 to 40,000 clones, with about 83% as singletons. Trimming left V 4 bases short and J 8 bases short, with 15 bases between. Germline lookup yields CDR1 SGDLS and CDR2 YYNGEE. The CDR3 spans 13 residues. The V call is TRBV9, the J call TRBJ1-1, with D perhaps TRBD1 (6 bases). The receptor was derived from an adult with an advanced solid tumor such as melanoma, head and neck, liver or kidney cancer. Sequenced here: CD4+ or CD8+ T cells sorted from blood, sampled in a trial of the OX40 agonist ivuxolimab. In DNA form, the CDR3 reads TGTGCCAGCAGCCCTGGGGGCGGGCCGGAAGCTTTCTTT. Protein: CASSPGGGPEAFF.